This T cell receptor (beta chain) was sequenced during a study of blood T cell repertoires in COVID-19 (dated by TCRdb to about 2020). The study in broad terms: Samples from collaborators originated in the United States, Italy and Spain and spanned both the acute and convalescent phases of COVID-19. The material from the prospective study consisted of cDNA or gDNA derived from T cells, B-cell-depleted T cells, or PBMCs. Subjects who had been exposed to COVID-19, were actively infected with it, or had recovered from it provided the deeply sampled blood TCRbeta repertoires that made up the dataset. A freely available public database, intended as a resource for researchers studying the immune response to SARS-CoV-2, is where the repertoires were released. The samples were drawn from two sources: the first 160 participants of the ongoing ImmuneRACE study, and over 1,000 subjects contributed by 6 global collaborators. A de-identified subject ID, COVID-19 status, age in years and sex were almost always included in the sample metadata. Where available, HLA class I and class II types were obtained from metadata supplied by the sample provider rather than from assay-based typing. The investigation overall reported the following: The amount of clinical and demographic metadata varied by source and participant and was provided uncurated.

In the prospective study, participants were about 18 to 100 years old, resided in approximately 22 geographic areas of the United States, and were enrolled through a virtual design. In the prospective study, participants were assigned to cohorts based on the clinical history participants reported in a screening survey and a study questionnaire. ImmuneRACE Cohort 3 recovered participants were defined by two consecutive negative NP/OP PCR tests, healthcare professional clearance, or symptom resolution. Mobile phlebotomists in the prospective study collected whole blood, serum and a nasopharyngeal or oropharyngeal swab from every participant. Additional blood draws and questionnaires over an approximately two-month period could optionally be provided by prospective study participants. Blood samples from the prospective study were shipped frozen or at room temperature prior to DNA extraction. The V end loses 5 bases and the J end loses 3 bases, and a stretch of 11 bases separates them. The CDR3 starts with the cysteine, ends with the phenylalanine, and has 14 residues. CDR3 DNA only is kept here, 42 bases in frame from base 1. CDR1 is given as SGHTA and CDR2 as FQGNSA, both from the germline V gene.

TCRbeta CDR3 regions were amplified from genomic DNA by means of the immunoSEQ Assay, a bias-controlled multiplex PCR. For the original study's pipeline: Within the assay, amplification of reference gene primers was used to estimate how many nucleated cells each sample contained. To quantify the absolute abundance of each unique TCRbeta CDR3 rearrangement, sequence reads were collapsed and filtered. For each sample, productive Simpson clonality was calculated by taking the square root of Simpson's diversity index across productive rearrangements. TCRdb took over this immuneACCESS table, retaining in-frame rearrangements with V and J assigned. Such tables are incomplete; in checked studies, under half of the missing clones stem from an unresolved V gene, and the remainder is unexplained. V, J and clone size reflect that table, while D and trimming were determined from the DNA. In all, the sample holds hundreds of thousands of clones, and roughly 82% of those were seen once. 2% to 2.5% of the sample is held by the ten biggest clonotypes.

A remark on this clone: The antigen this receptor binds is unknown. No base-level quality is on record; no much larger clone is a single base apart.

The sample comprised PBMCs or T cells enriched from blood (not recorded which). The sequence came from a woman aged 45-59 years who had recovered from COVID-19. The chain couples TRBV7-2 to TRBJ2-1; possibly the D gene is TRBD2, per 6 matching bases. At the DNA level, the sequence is TGTGCCAGCAGCCCAGACGGGGGCTACAATGAGCAGTTCTTC. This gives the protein CASSPDGGYNEQFF.